The 18 T cell receptor beta chains given below trace back to one sample, sequenced in a study of T cells in Graves' hyperthyroidism and ophthalmopathy. Amplified TCR beta CDR3 regions came from RNA transcripts. HTBI primers were the set used in a first-round RT-PCR of the TCR CDR3. In TCRdb, the multiplex PCR reads were re-called with MiXCR into one record per CDR3 protein. Of about 690,000 distinct CDR3 sequences detected, roughly a sixth appear once; the ten largest clones hold around 15%. Specimen: blood. The receptors here all came from a man aged 45-65 years with Graves' hyperthyroidism.

There are a few counts of this clonotype. The chain carries TRBV7-2 and TRBJ2-3; 9 bases fit TRBD1. The germline V gene has CDR1 SGHTA and CDR2 FQGNSA. The CDR3 is 16 amino acids. V trimming: 5 bases; J trimming: 4 bases; junction bases outside the gene matches: 10. This CDR3 is CASSLLRTGAADTQYF. Here the CDR3 DNA reads TGTGCCAGCAGCCTGCTCCGGACAGGGGCGGCAGATACGCAGTATTTT.

This clonotype showed up many times. In nucleotides, the CDR3 is TGTGCCAGCAGCCAGACAGGGGGGAGAAACATTCAGTACTTC. This codes for CASSQTGGRNIQYF. The rearrangement links TRBV7-3 to TRBJ2-4, with 9 bases identical to TRBD1. This CDR3 region has 14 residues. Germline V gives CDR1 SGHTA, CDR2 FQGTGA. The ends lost 5 bases at V and 6 bases at J; junction bases unmatched: 5.

In this sample, this clonotype turned up many times. The chain uses TRBV6-1 and TRBJ1-1; tentatively, D is TRBD1 (5 bases). The germline CDR1 and CDR2 sequences are MNHNS and SASEGT. V was clipped by 2 bases and J by 4 bases, with 11 bases between them. This CDR3 spans 14 amino acids. CDR3 sequence reads: CASSESSGITEAFF. The CDR3 bases are TGTGCCAGCAGTGAATCCTCAGGGATCACTGAAGCTTTCTTT.

This chain uses TRBV20-1 with TRBJ2-1; a weak D match, TRBD2 (6 bases). V gave up 5 bases and J gave up 8 bases, with 19 bases separating them. Germline CDR1 is DFQATT and CDR2 is SNEGSKA (reference sequence). This CDR3 contains 14 residues. The CDR3 spells CSAGPGSFMDEQFF. In DNA, the CDR3 is TGCAGTGCTGGTCCCGGGAGTTTCATGGATGAGCAGTTCTTC.

About this clonotype: A much larger clone sits a single nucleotide away, making a read error possible. The chain employs TRBV11-2 and TRBJ2-1, with 11 bases lining up with TRBD1. Germline CDR1 SGHAT, CDR2 FQNNGV. The CDR3 is 18 amino acids. The CDR3 is CASSTQGSDRGRYNERFF. The DNA for the CDR3 is TGTGCCAGCAGCACTCAAGGGTCGGACAGGGGGCGATACAATGAGCGGTTCTTC.

This clonotype has only a few counts. The chain links TRBV6-1 to TRBJ1-4, with 7 bases matching TRBD1. The germline gives CDR1 MNHNS, CDR2 SASEGT. The J segment lost 5 bases and the V segment lost 9 bases, leaving 3 bases of the junction unmatched. The length of the CDR3 is 12 residues. The CDR3 coding sequence is TGTGCCAGTCGGGACAGCAATGAAAAACTGTTTTTT. This encodes CASRDSNEKLFF.

This clonotype was picked up many times. The gene calls are TRBV20-1 and TRBJ2-1; perhaps TRBD2 as D (6 bases). Germline V gene lookup returns CDR1 DFQATT and CDR2 SNEGSKA (reference sequence). The length of the CDR3 is 13 residues. V lost 6 bases and J lost 2, with 11 bases in between. The CDR3 protein is CSAARGTYNEQFF. The CDR3 nucleotides read TGCAGTGCCGCCCGGGGGACCTACAATGAGCAGTTCTTC.

The table lists this clonotype with many counts. The chain couples TRBV11-1 to TRBJ2-7, with a possible D match to TRBD2 (6 bases). The CDR3 has 16 residues. Trimming took off 2 bases at V and 0 bases at J, with 14 bases between the two ends. Germline lookup yields CDR1 SGHAT and CDR2 FQDESV (reference sequence). CDR3 in amino acids: CASSLFRLANSYEQYF. The CDR3 region has the DNA TGTGCCAGCAGCTTATTCCGGCTAGCGAACTCCTACGAGCAGTACTTC. Filled out from reference TRBV11-1 and TRBJ2-7, the complete variable domain reads EAEVAQSPRYKITEKSQAVAFWCDPISGHATLYWYRQILGQGPELLVQFQDESVVDDSQLPKDRFSAERLKGVDSTLKIQPAELGDSAMYLCASSLFRLANSYEQYFGPGTRLTVT.

This clonotype has more than one count but fewer than ten. The CDR3 DNA reads TGTGCCAGCTCACCTAGTCCAACAATGACTGAAGCTTTCTTT. It is translated as CASSPSPTMTEAFF. V usage is TRBV18 and J usage is TRBJ1-1; D not certain. Per the germline V gene, CDR1 is KGHSH and CDR2 is LQKENI. The ends were cut back, 3 bases at V and 5 bases at J, with 13 bases in the middle. The CDR3 is made up of 14 amino acids.

This clonotype was recorded many times. The chain uses TRBV28 and TRBJ1-2; 9 bases are shared with TRBD1. Germline CDR1 and CDR2: MDHEN and SYDVKM. The CDR3 has 14 amino acids. V gave up 2 bases and J gave up 8 bases; unmatched junction bases: 6. The CDR3 spells CASSLPDRGRGYTF. CDR3 DNA: TGTGCCAGCAGTTTACCCGACAGGGGGAGAGGCTACACCTTC.

At least ten counts were recorded for this clonotype. The CDR3 DNA follows: TGTGCCAGCACCCGCCGACTAGCGGGGGTACCCTACGAGCAGTACTTC. It encodes CASTRRLAGVPYEQYF. V is TRBV12-3 or TRBV12-4 and J is TRBJ2-7, with 12 bases aligning to TRBD2. The ends lost 7 bases at V and 2 bases at J; junction bases unmatched: 9. The CDR3 loop spans 16 amino acids.

This clonotype was found many times. The rearrangement uses TRBV6-1 and TRBJ1-3; D call uncertain. The V gene's germline CDR1 is MNHNS and CDR2 SASEGT. The CDR3 has 15 amino acids. The ends were cut back, 5 bases at V and 2 bases at J, with 13 bases in the middle. The CDR3 loop reads CASSTRAVAGNTIYF. CDR3 DNA sequence: TGTGCCAGCAGTACGAGGGCCGTCGCTGGAAACACCATATATTTT.

This clonotype was picked up a small number of times. This chain uses TRBV6-1 with TRBJ2-1; perhaps TRBD1 as D (6 bases). Germline loops: CDR1 MNHNS, CDR2 SASEGT. Trimming pared 6 bases from V and 3 bases from J, leaving 15 bases between. CDR3 length: 15 amino acids. CDR3 sequence (DNA): TGTGCCAGCAGCCCCGGACAGAACTTCTACAATGAGCAGTTCTTC. It yields the protein CASSPGQNFYNEQFF.

This clonotype was found many times. The chain combines TRBV11-2 with TRBJ2-2; D remains ambiguous. CDR1 SGHAT and CDR2 FQNNGV come from the germline V gene. This CDR3 is 14 amino acids long. The V gene lost 7 bases and the J gene lost 3 bases, with 12 bases spanning the gap. CDR3 sequence (DNA): TGTGCCAGCACCCAGAGTGGGTACACCGGGGAGCTGTTTTTT. Its protein product is CASTQSGYTGELFF.

This clonotype turned up a few times. The CDR3: CASSVDHYGYTF. DNA for the CDR3: TGTGCCAGCAGCGTTGACCATTATGGCTACACCTTC. The chain recombines TRBV5-5 with TRBJ1-2; D remains ambiguous. The germline gives CDR1 SGHKS, CDR2 YYEKEE (reference sequence). Trimming left V 4 bases short and J 5 bases short, with 9 bases between. The CDR3 is 12 amino acids.

The V call is TRBV10-3, the J call TRBJ1-4; D ambiguous. The CDR3 has 13 residues. V lost 4 bases and J lost 8, with 11 bases in between. The V gene's germline CDR1 is ENHRY and CDR2 SYGVKD. The CDR3 region is CAISGNLGEKLFF. In DNA, the CDR3 is TGTGCCATCAGTGGAAACCTGGGCGAAAAACTGTTTTTT.

This clonotype was found many times. J is TRBJ1-6 and V is TRBV28; D is ambiguous. The V end was cut by 3 bases, the J end by 7 bases, with 13 bases between. Germline values: CDR1 MDHEN, CDR2 SYDVKM. The CDR3 loop spans 15 amino acids. CDR3 in amino acids: CASSLLDLSNSPLHF. In nucleotides, the CDR3 is TGTGCCAGCAGTTTGTTGGATCTGTCAAATTCACCCCTCCACTTT.

This clonotype showed up many times. This chain connects TRBV12-3 or TRBV12-4 to TRBJ2-3; 9 nucleotides agree with TRBD1. This CDR3 region has 15 residues. The V gene end was trimmed by 4 bases and the J gene end by 5 bases; junction bases not matched to a gene: 7. In DNA, the CDR3 is TGTGCCAGCAGTTGGACAGGGGTTGTGGGAGATACGCAGTATTTT. The encoded protein is CASSWTGVVGDTQYF.